These 15 T cell receptor beta chains were all obtained from the same sample, sequenced in a study of T cell responses to AZD1222 COVID-19 vaccine. Generated by immunoSEQ multiplex PCR, the TCRdb table keeps only in-frame clones and is missing some. Found here are under 150,000 clones, approximately 78% of them singletons; the top ten hold roughly 4%. The specimen comprised peripheral blood, sampled on day 0 of MenACWY control vaccination. These TCRs come from an adult in good health.

The rearrangement links TRBV15 to TRBJ2-7; 7 bases map to TRBD2. The J segment lost 5 bases and the V segment lost 6 bases, leaving 13 bases of the junction unmatched. This CDR3 has 15 residues. Germline V gene lookup returns CDR1 LNHNV and CDR2 YYDKDF (reference sequence). The CDR3 protein is CATSREASGAHEQYF. The DNA of the CDR3 is TGTGCCACCAGTCGGGAGGCTAGCGGCGCCCACGAGCAGTACTTC. The whole variable domain, filled in from reference TRBV15 and TRBJ2-7, reads DAMVIQNPRYQVTQFGKPVTLSCSQTLNHNVMYWYQQKSSQAPKLLFHYYDKDFNNEADTPDNFQSRRPNTSFCFLDIRSPGLGDTAMYLCATSREASGAHEQYFGPGTRLTVT.

V gene TRBV19 combines with J gene TRBJ2-3; a possible D gene is TRBD2 (6 bases). Per germline, CDR1 LNHDA and CDR2 SQIVND (reference sequence). Trimming shortened V by 3 bases and J by 6 bases, and 22 bases separated the two germline ends. The CDR3 has 17 residues. CDR3 residues: CASSIIGMGGNTDTQYF. CDR3 nucleotide sequence: TGTGCCAGTAGTATTATCGGGATGGGGGGTAATACCGATACGCAGTATTTT.

The chain couples TRBV4-2 to TRBJ2-5, with D possibly TRBD2 on 7 matching bases. The CDR3 loop spans 15 amino acids. Germline V gene sequence: CDR1 LGHNA, CDR2 YNFKEQ. V was cut by 0 bases and J by 7 bases, with 15 bases left in between. Here the CDR3 reads CASSQDKGGVGTQYF. For the CDR3, the DNA is TGTGCCAGCAGCCAAGATAAAGGGGGGGTTGGGACCCAGTACTTC.

In this sample, this clone turned up once. The V call is TRBV7-9, the J call TRBJ1-1; no reliable D call. Trimming shortened V by 1 base and J by 9 bases, and 6 bases separated the two germline ends. The CDR3 spans 11 residues. From germline, CDR1 is SEHNR and CDR2 FQNEAQ (reference sequence). The CDR3 region has the DNA TGTGCCAGCAGCTTAGAGAGACAAGCTTTCTTT. It codes for CASSLERQAFF.

V is TRBV28 and J is TRBJ1-4; D is unclear. Per germline, CDR1 MDHEN and CDR2 SYDVKM. Deletions cut 0 bases from V and 7 bases from J, with 3 bases between. The CDR3 contains 12 residues. Written as DNA, the CDR3 is TGTGCCAGCAGTTTATGGTCTGAAAAACTGTTTTTT. Its protein is CASSLWSEKLFF.

The V call is TRBV29-1, the J call TRBJ1-2; D gene ambiguous. CDR1 and CDR2 from the germline V gene are SQVTM and ANQGSEA. The CDR3 is made up of 11 amino acids. V gave up 4 bases and J gave up 2 bases, with 5 bases separating them. The CDR3 sequence is CSVAQNYGYTF. In DNA, the CDR3 is TGCAGCGTTGCACAGAACTATGGCTACACCTTC.

The V call is TRBV7-9, the J call TRBJ1-4; D gene uncertain. From germline, CDR1 is SEHNR and CDR2 FQNEAQ (reference sequence). This CDR3 contains 14 residues. V was cut by 1 base and J by 2 bases, with 5 bases left in between. The CDR3 is CASSLEQTNEKLFF. The CDR3 nucleotides read TGTGCCAGCAGCTTAGAGCAGACTAATGAAAAACTGTTTTTT.

Points on this clone: Here the CDR3 omits its conserved ending phenylalanine or tryptophan, so a read error is the likely source. Because the CDR3's place on the DNA is in doubt, the DNA is left out and the CDR3 is given as listed by TCRdb. The gene calls are TRBV10-3 and TRBJ1-2; the table's D call TRBD1 went unverified against the DNA. Germline-derived CDR1 and CDR2 are ENHRY and SYGVKD. The length of the CDR3 is 8 amino acids, counting both ends. This CDR3 is CAFRQVGS.

V and J are TRBV7-7 and TRBJ2-2, with D perhaps matching TRBD1 (5 bases). Per the germline V gene, CDR1 is SSHAT and CDR2 is FNYEAQ (reference sequence). The CDR3 is made up of 14 amino acids. The V end lost 8 bases, the J end lost 1 base, and 11 bases lay between the germline ends. The chain's CDR3 is CASSQELNTGELFF. CDR3 DNA sequence: TGTGCCAGCTCACAGGAGTTGAACACCGGGGAGCTGTTTTTT.

This chain joins TRBV4-1 and TRBJ2-5; possibly TRBD2 for D (5 bases). This CDR3 region has 14 residues. The V gene lost 1 base and the J gene lost 5 bases, with 11 bases spanning the gap. CDR1 is MGHRA and CDR2 is YSYEKL in the germline V gene. This CDR3 reads CASSQGPSGETQYF. The DNA for the CDR3 is TGCGCCAGCAGCCAAGGTCCCTCGGGGGAGACCCAGTACTTC.

This clone was observed at least ten times. At the DNA level, this CDR3 is encoded by other sequences in the same sample as well. The chain uses TRBV27 and TRBJ1-5; no reliable D call. The CDR3 is made up of 13 amino acids. Germline loops: CDR1 MNHEY, CDR2 SMNVEV (reference sequence). The V and J ends lost 6 bases and 4 bases respectively, with 10 bases between them. In DNA form, the CDR3 reads TGTGCCAGCAGCAGAACGGGTAATCAGCCCCAGCATTTT. It codes for CASSRTGNQPQHF.

The chain recombines TRBV15 with TRBJ2-1; tentatively, D is TRBD1 or TRBD2 (5 bases each). The length of the CDR3 is 16 residues. Trimming pared 1 base from V and 2 bases from J, leaving 12 bases between. Germline V CDR1 and CDR2: LNHNV, YYDKDF (reference sequence). The CDR3 coding sequence is TGTGCCACCAGCAGAGTTAGAGGGGCCGCCTACAATGAGCAGTTCTTC. Residues: CATSRVRGAAYNEQFF. The full variable domain, in which reference TRBV15 and TRBJ2-1 provide the parts outside the CDR3, is DAMVIQNPRYQVTQFGKPVTLSCSQTLNHNVMYWYQQKSSQAPKLLFHYYDKDFNNEADTPDNFQSRRPNTSFCFLDIRSPGLGDTAMYLCATSRVRGAAYNEQFFGPGTRLTVL.

The chain is built from TRBV24-1 and TRBJ2-2; 7 nucleotides align to TRBD1. The CDR3 loop spans 15 amino acids. Germline loops: CDR1 KGHDR, CDR2 SFDVKD. J lost 3 bases, V lost 4 bases, and 4 bases had no gene match. CDR3 DNA sequence: TGTGCCACCAGTGACCCGACAGGGCACACCGGGGAGCTGTTTTTT. This translates into CATSDPTGHTGELFF.

The chain joins TRBV7-3 to TRBJ2-2; D may be TRBD1 (8 bases). This CDR3 comprises 16 residues. From germline, CDR1 is SGHTA and CDR2 FQGTGA. V lost 4 bases and J lost 7, with 19 bases in between. The CDR3 region has the DNA TGTGCCAGCAGCTCCACCCGGACAGGGAGGGTCGGGGAGCTGTTTTTT. Translation gives CASSSTRTGRVGELFF.

This clone was seen just once. This chain uses TRBV5-1 with TRBJ2-3, with no clear D. The CDR3 length is 15 residues. Germline assignment: CDR1 SGHRS and CDR2 YFSETQ. The V and J ends lost 0 bases and 0 bases respectively, with 8 bases between them. In DNA form, the CDR3 reads TGCGCCAGCAGCTTGGCCCACTCTAGCACAGATACGCAGTATTTT. Translating gives CASSLAHSSTDTQYF.